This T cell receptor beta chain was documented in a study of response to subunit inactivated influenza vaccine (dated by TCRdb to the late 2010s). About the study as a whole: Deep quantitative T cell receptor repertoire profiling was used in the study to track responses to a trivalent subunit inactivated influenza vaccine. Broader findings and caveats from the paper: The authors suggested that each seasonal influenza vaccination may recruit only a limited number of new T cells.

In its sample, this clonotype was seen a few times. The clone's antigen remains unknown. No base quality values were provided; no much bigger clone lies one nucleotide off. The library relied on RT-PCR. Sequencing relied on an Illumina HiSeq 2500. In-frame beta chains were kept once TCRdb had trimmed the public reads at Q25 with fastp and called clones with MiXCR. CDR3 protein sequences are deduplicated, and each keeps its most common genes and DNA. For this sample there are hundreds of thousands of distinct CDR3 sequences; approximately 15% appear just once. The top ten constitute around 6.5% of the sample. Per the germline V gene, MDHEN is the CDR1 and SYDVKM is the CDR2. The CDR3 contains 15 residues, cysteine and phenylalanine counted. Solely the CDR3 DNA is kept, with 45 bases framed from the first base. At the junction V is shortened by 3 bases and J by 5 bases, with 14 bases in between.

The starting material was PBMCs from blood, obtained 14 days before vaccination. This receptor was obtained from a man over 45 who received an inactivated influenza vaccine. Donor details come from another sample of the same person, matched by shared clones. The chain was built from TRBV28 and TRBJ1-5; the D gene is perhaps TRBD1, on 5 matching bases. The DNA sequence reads TGTGCCAGCAGTTTTGAGGGGATTTACGATCAGCCCCAGCATTTT. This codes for CASSFEGIYDQPQHF.